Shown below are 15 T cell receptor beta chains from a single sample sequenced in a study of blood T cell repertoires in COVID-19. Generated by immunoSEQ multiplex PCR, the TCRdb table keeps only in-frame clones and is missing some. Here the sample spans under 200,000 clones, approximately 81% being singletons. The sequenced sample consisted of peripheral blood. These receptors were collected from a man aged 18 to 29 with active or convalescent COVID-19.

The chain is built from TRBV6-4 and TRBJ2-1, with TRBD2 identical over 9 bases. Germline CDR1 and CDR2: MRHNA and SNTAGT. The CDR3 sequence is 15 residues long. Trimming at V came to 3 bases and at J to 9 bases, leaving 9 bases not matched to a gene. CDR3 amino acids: CASSDLAGGPSEQFF. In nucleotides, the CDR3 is TGTGCCAGCAGTGATCTGGCGGGAGGGCCTTCTGAGCAGTTCTTC.

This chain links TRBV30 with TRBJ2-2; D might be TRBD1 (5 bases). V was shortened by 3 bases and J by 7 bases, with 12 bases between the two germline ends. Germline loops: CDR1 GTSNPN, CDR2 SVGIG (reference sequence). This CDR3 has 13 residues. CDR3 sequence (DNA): TGTGCCTGGAGGGGGCCCTTTGGCGGGGAGCTGTTTTTT. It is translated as CAWRGPFGGELFF.

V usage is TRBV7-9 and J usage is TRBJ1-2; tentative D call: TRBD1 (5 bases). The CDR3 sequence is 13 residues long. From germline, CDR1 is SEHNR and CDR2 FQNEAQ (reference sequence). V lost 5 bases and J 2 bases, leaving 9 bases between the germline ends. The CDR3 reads CASSPQANYGYTF. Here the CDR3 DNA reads TGTGCCAGCAGCCCACAGGCAAACTATGGCTACACCTTC.

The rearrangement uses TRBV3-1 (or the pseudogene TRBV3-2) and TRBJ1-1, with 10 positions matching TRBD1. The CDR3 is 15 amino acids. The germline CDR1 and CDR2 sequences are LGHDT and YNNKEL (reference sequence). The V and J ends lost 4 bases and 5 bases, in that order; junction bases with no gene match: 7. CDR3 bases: TGTGCCAGCAGCCGCGCCGGGACAGGGGTAACTGAAGCTTTCTTT. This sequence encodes CASSRAGTGVTEAFF.

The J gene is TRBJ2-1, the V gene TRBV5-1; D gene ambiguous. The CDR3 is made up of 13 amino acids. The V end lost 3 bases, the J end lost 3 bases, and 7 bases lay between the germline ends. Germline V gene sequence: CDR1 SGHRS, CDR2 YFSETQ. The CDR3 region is CASSSAGYNEQFF. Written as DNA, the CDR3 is TGCGCCAGCAGCTCGGCAGGCTACAATGAGCAGTTCTTC.

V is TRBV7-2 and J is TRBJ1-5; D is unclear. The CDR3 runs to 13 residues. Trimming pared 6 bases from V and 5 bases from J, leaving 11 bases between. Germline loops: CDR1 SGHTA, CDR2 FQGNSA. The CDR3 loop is CASSLNIDQPQHF. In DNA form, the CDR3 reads TGTGCCAGCAGTTTAAATATCGATCAGCCCCAGCATTTT.

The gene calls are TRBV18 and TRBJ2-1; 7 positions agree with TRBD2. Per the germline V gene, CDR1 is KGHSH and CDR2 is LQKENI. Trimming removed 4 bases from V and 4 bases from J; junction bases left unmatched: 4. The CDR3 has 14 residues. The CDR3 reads CASSLSGSYNEQFF. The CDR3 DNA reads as TGTGCCAGCTCACTTAGCGGGTCTTACAATGAGCAGTTCTTC.

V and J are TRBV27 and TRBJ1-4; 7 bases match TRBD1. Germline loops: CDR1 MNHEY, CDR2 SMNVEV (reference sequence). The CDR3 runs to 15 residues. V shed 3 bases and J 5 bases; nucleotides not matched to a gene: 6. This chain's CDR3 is CASSFLQGQNEKLFF. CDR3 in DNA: TGTGCCAGCAGTTTCCTACAGGGGCAGAATGAAAAACTGTTTTTT.

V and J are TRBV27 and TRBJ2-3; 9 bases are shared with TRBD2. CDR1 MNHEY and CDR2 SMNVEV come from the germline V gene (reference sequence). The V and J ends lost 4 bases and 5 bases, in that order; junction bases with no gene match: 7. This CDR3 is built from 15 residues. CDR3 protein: CASSSGTSFLDTQYF. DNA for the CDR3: TGTGCCAGCAGTTCCGGGACTAGCTTCTTAGATACGCAGTATTTT.

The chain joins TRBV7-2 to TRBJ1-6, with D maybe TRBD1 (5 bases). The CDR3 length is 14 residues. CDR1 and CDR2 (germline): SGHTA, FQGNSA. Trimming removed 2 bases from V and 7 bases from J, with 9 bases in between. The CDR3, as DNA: TGTGCCAGCAGCTTACAGGGTGGGAATTCACCCCTCCACTTT. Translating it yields CASSLQGGNSPLHF. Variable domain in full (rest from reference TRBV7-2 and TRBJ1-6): GAGVSQSPSNKVTEKGKDVELRCDPISGHTALYWYRQSLGQGLEFLIYFQGNSAPDKSGLPSDRFSAERTGGSVSTLTIQRTQQEDSAVYLCASSLQGGNSPLHFGNGTRLTVT.

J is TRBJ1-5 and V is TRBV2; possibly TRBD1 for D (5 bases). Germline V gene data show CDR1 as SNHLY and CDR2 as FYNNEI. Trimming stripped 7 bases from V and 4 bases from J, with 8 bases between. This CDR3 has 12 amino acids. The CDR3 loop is CASTGENQPQHF. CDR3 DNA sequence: TGTGCCAGCACGGGGGAAAATCAGCCCCAGCATTTT.

The CDR3 DNA sequence: TGTGCCAGCAGCTTAGTGGCGGGGGGGATTACTGAAGCTTTCTTT. Protein sequence: CASSLVAGGITEAFF. The genes are TRBV7-2 and TRBJ1-1, with D possibly matching TRBD1 (5 bases). Germline CDR1 reads SGHTA; CDR2 reads FQGNSA. Trimming removed 1 base at V and 5 bases at J, with 14 bases between. The CDR3 has 15 amino acids.

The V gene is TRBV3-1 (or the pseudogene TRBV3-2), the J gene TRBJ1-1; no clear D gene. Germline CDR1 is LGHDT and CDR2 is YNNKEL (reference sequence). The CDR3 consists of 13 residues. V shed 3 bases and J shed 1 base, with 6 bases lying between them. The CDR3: CASSQGRNTEAFF. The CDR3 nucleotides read TGTGCCAGCAGCCAGGGGAGGAACACTGAAGCTTTCTTT.

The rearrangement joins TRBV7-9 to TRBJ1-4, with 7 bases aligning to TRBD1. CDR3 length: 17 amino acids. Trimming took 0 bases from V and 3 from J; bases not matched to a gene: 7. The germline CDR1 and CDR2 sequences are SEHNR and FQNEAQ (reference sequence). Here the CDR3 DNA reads TGTGCCAGCAGCTTAGCCTTACAGGGGTCGGCTAATGAAAAACTGTTTTTT. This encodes CASSLALQGSANEKLFF.

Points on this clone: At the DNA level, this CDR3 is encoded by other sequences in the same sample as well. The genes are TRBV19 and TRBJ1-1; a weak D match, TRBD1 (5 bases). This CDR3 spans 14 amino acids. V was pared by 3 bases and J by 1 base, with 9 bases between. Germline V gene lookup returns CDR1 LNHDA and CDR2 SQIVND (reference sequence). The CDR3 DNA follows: TGTGCCAGTAGTATCGGGGGAGCGAACACTGAAGCTTTCTTT. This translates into CASSIGGANTEAFF.